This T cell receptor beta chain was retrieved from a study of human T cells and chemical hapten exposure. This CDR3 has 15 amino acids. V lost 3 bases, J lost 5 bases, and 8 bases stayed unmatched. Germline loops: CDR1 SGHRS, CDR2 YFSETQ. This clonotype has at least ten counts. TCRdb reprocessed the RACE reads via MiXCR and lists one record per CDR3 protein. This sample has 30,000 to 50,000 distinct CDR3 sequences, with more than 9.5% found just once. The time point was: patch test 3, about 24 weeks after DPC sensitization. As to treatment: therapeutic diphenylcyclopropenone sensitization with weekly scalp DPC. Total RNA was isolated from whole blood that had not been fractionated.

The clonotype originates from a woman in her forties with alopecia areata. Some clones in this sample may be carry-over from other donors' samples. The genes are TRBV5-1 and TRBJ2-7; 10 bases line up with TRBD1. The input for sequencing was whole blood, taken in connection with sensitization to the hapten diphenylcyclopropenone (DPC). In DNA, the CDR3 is TGCGCCAGCAGCTCCCGGACAGGGGGTCGGAACGAGCAGTACTTC. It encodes CASSSRTGGRNEQYF.